This T cell receptor (beta chain) was captured in a study of response to subunit inactivated influenza vaccine (dated 2018 in TCRdb). Regarding the complete study: Deep quantitative T cell receptor repertoire profiling was used in the study to track responses to a trivalent subunit inactivated influenza vaccine.

Study-wide conclusions, independent of this receptor: The authors proposed that each seasonal influenza vaccination may bring in only a limited number of new T cells.

Library construction relied on RT-PCR. Instrument used: Illumina HiSeq 2500. Through fastp at Q25 and MiXCR, TCRdb rebuilt clones from the public reads, retaining in-frame beta chains. Every entry covers one CDR3 protein and lists the most common genes and DNA from its rows. The sample profile shows about 170,000 distinct CDR3 sequences; approximately 12% of them were found once. In total, the top ten clones hold about 31% of the sample. This clonotype occurred a few times. Its antigen has not been determined. The input lacks base qualities; no much larger clone sits a single base away. V and J are trimmed by 0 bases and 8 bases, and the gene matches miss 14 bases of the junction. CDR1 is given as SGHAT and CDR2 as FQDESV, both from the germline V gene (reference sequence). The cysteine opens and the phenylalanine closes a CDR3 of 18 amino acids. CDR3 DNA is the only sequence kept; it has 54 bases, read in frame from the first base.

These data also featured in a second study, about T cells expressing NK-cell markers. As the second study states: TCR beta cDNA libraries were made by 5'RACE template switching that added a universal primer site and unique molecular identifiers. In sorted CD3+CD56+NKG2C+, CD3+CD56+NKG2C- and CD3+CD56-NKG2C+ T-cell subsets from 7 to 9 donors, TCR beta-chain repertoires were profiled. Among the eight sequenced donors, seven were HCMV-seropositive and one was HCMV-seronegative. To restrict sorting to alphabetaTCR-expressing T cells, an anti-gammadeltaTCR antibody was added in several experiments. For over five donors, the dominant CD3+CD56+NKG2C+ clonotypes were among the top 10 CD8+ clonotypes and accounted for roughly 1.0-7.5% of CD8+ T cells. Those dominant clonotypes were again the most abundant among CD3+CD56-NKG2C+ cells in several donors, at about 25-60.1%. Whether the expanded NKG2C-expressing T cell clones were specific for HCMV antigens was left unclear. All eight donors whose samples were sequenced were randomly selected healthy volunteers, three of them men and five women. A commercial ELISA kit detecting HCMV-specific IgG in serum was used to determine HCMV serostatus. Peripheral blood mononuclear cells were isolated from blood by Ficoll density gradient centrifugation. Magnetic immunoseparation with Miltenyi isolation kits was used to isolate CD4+ and CD8+ T cells from PBMC. cDNA synthesis was primed from the TCR beta constant segment, followed by two successive PCR amplification steps. Libraries were sequenced as 2 x 150 bp reads on Illumina HiSeq 2000/2500, MiSeq or NextSeq. Reads were demultiplexed and grouped by UMI with MIGEC, and clonotypes were assembled and quantified with MiTCR. To exclude erroneous sequences, any TCR cDNA sequence not supported by at least two reads was discarded. The tcR package was used for downstream repertoire analysis, and clonotypes were matched across fractions by CDR3 nucleotide sequence plus V segment. VDJmatch was used to annotate antigen specificity against VDJdb, with one amino acid substitution in CDR3 allowed.

The source was CD8+ T cells sorted from PBMCs, collected 12 days after vaccination. The TCR comes from a man aged 50-59 years who received an inactivated influenza vaccine. Donor details come from another sample of the same person, matched by shared clones. The receptor chain draws on TRBV11-1 and TRBJ2-3; TRBD2 agrees with 10 junctional bases. For the CDR3, the sequence is CASSLAFASGSSRATQYF. The DNA is TGTGCCAGCAGCTTAGCGTTTGCTAGCGGGAGCTCACGTGCTACGCAGTATTTT.